These 2 T cell receptor beta chains were sequenced from one sample in a study of PD-L1 blockade in urothelial cancer (dated by TCRdb to 2015 to 2018). The library was generated by the immunoSEQ multiplex PCR assay. The clones in this table, taken by TCRdb from immuneACCESS, are in-frame only. Not every clone is retained; where verified, under half of the shortfall comes from an unresolved V gene, and the cause of the rest is unknown. This sample holds tens of thousands of clones; 87% were observed only once. The ten largest clonotypes hold about 6% of the sample. Source: PBMCs, taken around atezolizumab (anti-PD-L1) treatment. The source is an older woman with urothelial cancer.

The DNA for the CDR3 is TGCGCCAGCAGCCACCCCAAGAGGACCCTAGCGGGGGGGCTGCCCACAGATACGCAGTATTTT. Translating it yields CASSHPKRTLAGGLPTDTQYF. The J gene is TRBJ2-3, the V gene TRBV4-1, with 12 bases identical to TRBD2. Per the germline V gene, CDR1 is MGHRA and CDR2 is YSYEKL. V lost 3 bases to trimming and J lost 2 bases; unmatched junction nucleotides: 18. The CDR3 covers 21 residues.

The chain joins TRBV2 to TRBJ2-2, with no clear D. The CDR3 length is 14 residues. V was pared by 6 bases and J by 1 base, with 9 bases between. The germline V gene has CDR1 SNHLY and CDR2 FYNNEI. CDR3: CASRPSENTGELFF. The CDR3 DNA reads TGTGCCAGCAGGCCCTCAGAGAACACCGGGGAGCTGTTTTTT. Full variable domain (missing parts from reference TRBV2 and TRBJ2-2): EPEVTQTPSHQVTQMGQEVILRCVPISNHLYFYWYRQILGQKVEFLVSFYNNEISEKSEIFDDQFSVERPDGSNFTLKIRSTKLEDSAMYFCASRPSENTGELFFGEGSRLTVL.